The text below deals with one T cell receptor beta chain. There is no known antigen for this receptor. Base qualities are not provided; no much larger clone lies one nucleotide away. Inclusive of the bounding cysteine and phenylalanine, the CDR3 is 13 residues long. This entry keeps only the CDR3 DNA: 39 bases, framed from base 1. CDR1 and CDR2 were assigned from the germline V gene as MNHEY and SVGEGT. Trimming leaves V shorter by 10 bases and J shorter by 4 bases, with the junction holding 4 bases beyond the gene matches. The method was multiplex PCR. Instrument used: Illumina HiSeq 4000. TCR beta libraries were built with iRepertoire HTBI primers and Arm-PCR amplification of CDR3 regions. Before sequencing, the PCR products went through gel purification. In the authors' own workflow: Gene usage analysis of CDR3 amino acid clonotypes relied on the roughly 64 TRBV and about 13 TRBJ segments identified across samples. COPE and FqMerger were used to merge filtered high-quality paired reads into contigs. BLAST was used to align contigs to IMGT TRBV, TRBD and TRBJ reference genes, and CDR3 was defined according to IMGT. Highly expanded clones were defined as clonotypes with a frequency above 0.1%. Shannon entropy served as the measure of repertoire diversity, while the Gini coefficient captured V-J evenness. A clonotype found in more than one individual was treated as public. TCRdb handled the public reads itself, with Q25 trimming in fastp and clone calling in MiXCR, and kept productive beta chains. Entries that share a CDR3 protein sequence are merged under the most common genes and DNA. The V and J calls were not made by the authors but by TCRdb's processing. This sample has approximately 470,000 distinct CDR3 sequences in its table, and 15% to 20% of those were observed once. The ten largest clonotypes hold 12% of the sample.

The time point label, as the study defines it: newly diagnosed GD, antithyroid drugs for less than 3 months. For both TCR sequencing and RNA sequencing, RNA was extracted from PBMCs in TRIzol. Graves' disease was diagnosed according to American Thyroid Association guidelines. Recruitment of patients was carried out at an endocrinology department in Xi'an, China. Each patient gave about 8.1 milliliters of peripheral blood, collected in an EDTA anticoagulant tube. Ficoll Paque Plus density gradient separation was used to isolate PBMCs, and no additional T cell sorting was done. An Agilent 2100 Bioanalyzer and agarose gel were used to assess RNA quality, and a NanoDrop 2000 was used to measure RNA concentration. This sample is part of a study of regulatory T cells in long-lasting Graves disease (dated by TCRdb to the early 2020s). Describing the broader study: Antithyroid drugs had been taken for less than 3 months by newly diagnosed Graves' disease patients. Peripheral blood TCR sequencing and RNA sequencing compared persistent Graves' disease patients with newly diagnosed Graves' disease patients. A total of approximately 35 samples underwent TCR sequencing: about 13 from persistent and about 20 from newly diagnosed Graves' disease patients. The study was registered as a clinical trial and conducted in China.

The research as a whole found: Persistent patients shared more public clonotypes among themselves (more than 2,500) than newly diagnosed patients did (more than 950). Persistent disease showed preferential use of TRBV28, TRBJ1-2 and TRBJ2-5, whereas newly diagnosed disease favored TRBV20-1 and TRBJ2-1. As a limitation, the authors acknowledged that the small sample size may reduce accuracy. Compared with newly diagnosed patients, persistent Graves' disease patients had lower TCR Shannon entropy and fewer highly expanded clones, which suggests clonal expansion. The study examined only peripheral blood because the primary lesion, thyroid tissue, could not be accessed. Sequencing and analysis were restricted to the TCR beta chain.

These data also featured in a second study, about T cells in Graves' hyperthyroidism and ophthalmopathy. The second publication reports: Stable Graves' hyperthyroidism was defined as the absence of progression to ophthalmopathy over 18 months of follow-up. Hyperthyroidism patients were newly diagnosed, with disease duration under 2 months, and aged 18 to 65 years. The study excluded patients with uncontrolled infections, other autoimmune diseases, pregnancy or lactation. Clinical symptoms, serum thyroxine and TRAb, thyroid ultrasound, and orbital computed tomography formed the basis for the diagnoses. A first-round RT-PCR of the TCR CDR3 used the HTBI primer set with the Qiagen OneStep RT-PCR kit. Most expanded thyroid clonotypes (frequency above 0.001) were also detected in blood, a finding suggesting that blood repertoires may reflect thyroid immune responses. A model built on a 13 V-J signature distinguished ophthalmopathy from stable hyperthyroidism, reaching about 88% sensitivity and about 81% specificity in cross-validation and 80%/75% in testing. In validation, progression to ophthalmopathy was predicted by the model with roughly 71% sensitivity and nearly 75% specificity, a median of 6.5 months before onset. To identify distinguishing TCR V-J signatures, a discovery cohort of about a hundred patients was used, comprising roughly 45 with Graves' ophthalmopathy and 57 with stable Graves' hyperthyroidism. Prospective prediction of ophthalmopathy was tested in an independent validation cohort of 18 to 20 hyperthyroidism patients and some 17 patients who later progressed to ophthalmopathy. The approximately 97 discovery patients were randomly divided into training and test sets at a 7:3 ratio. The study also compared thyroid tissue and blood T-cell repertoires from over 5 Graves' hyperthyroidism patients. Following sampling, methimazole starting at 30 mg daily was given to hyperthyroidism patients, and high-dose intravenous methylprednisolone was given to ophthalmopathy patients. Libraries were constructed in a second round of multiplex PCR, after which size selection and purification were performed. Paired-end sequencing of the libraries was performed with 100 bp reads on an Illumina HiSeq2000. SOAPnuke was used to process the raw data, with reads discarded if the reads contained adapters or uncalled bases, had a mean Phred below 15, or lacked an exact constant-primer or identifier match. COPE v1.2.5 was used to merge the high-quality paired reads, and each unique nucleotide sequence was defined as a clonotype. MiTCR v1.1 was used to align clonotypes to the IMGT TRBV, TRBD and TRBJ reference segments. The analysis included only V-J combinations with a frequency above 0.0001, which together covered approximately 99% of the repertoires. A TCS score was defined as the ratio between F50 (clonal expansion) and ExV (chaos), using BLOSUM62-based TCRdist between CDR3 peptides within each V-J. Welch's t-statistics and random forest reduced 450 to 600 V-J features to 13, which were used in a naive Bayes classifier (R e1071). Sample size was not statistically predetermined, and blinding of investigators to group allocation was not performed. TCR Vbeta CDR3 sequencing of 120 to 150 peripheral blood samples (roughly 43 ophthalmopathy, 75 to 80 hyperthyroidism and approximately 17 progressor patients) is reported in the paper.

The material was peripheral blood mononuclear cells (PBMCs), obtained at new diagnosis, from a patient treated with antithyroid drugs. The sequence links TRBV6-2 or TRBV6-3 to TRBJ2-7, and 13 bases in between align with TRBD2. This clonotype was sampled from a man between 40 and 49 years old with Graves disease. Donor details come from another sample of the same person, matched by shared clones. The sequenced DNA: TGTGCCATCACTAGCGGGAGGGTGTACGAGCAGTACTTC. Protein translation: CAITSGRVYEQYF.